Below, one T cell receptor beta chain is given with its context. This clone was seen only a few times. Its antigen target is currently unknown. There are no base qualities to consult, and no much larger clone falls within one base. This sample is part of a study of beta chain features in type 1 diabetes (dated by TCRdb to the late 2010s). Regarding the study in general: Mean age, gender distribution, total cell number and subset yield were not different between patients and healthy donors. A total of 107,917,701 sorted cells were examined across all samples, and the number of cells per subset was strongly correlated with RNA yield. In the study, recently diagnosed type 1 diabetes patients and matched healthy donors were compared on the TCRB repertoires of their sorted circulating CD4+ T cell subsets. Naive and central memory subsets were obtained from all 30 or so donors, but regulatory and stem cell-like memory subsets were isolated from only 8 patients and roughly 8 healthy donors.

From the germline V gene, CDR1 is MDHEN and CDR2 is SYDVKM. Ends trimmed: V by 3 bases, J by 2 bases; bases unmatched to a gene: 5. The cysteine opens and the phenylalanine closes a CDR3 of 16 amino acids. Only CDR3 DNA remains: 48 bases, in frame from the first base. A single peripheral blood draw of about 116 mL on average was collected from each donor into heparinised tubes. A BD FACSAria II was used to sort naive, central memory, regulatory and stem cell-like memory CD4+ T cells with a panel that included CD45RO, CCR7, CD25, CD127, CD95 and CD27. All sorted populations exceeded 95% purity. PBMCs were isolated right away by Lymphoprep density gradient centrifugation and were stained directly, without culture. To minimize batch effects, samples were stained and sorted in pairs, one healthy donor with one patient per experiment. Overall study results and their limits: At VDJ recombination sites, patients with type 1 diabetes made fewer insertions and deleted more nucleotides, a pattern implying thymic rearrangement abnormalities. Because cDNA was sequenced instead of genomic DNA, activated cells with high expression could be over-represented, although the groups did not differ in activation or CD3 levels. Type 1 diabetes patients showed a moderate but significant shortening of TCRB CDR3 length in all four CD4+ subsets. Shorter templates might be favored by PCR, yet because patient and control samples were amplified and corrected together, any such skew would affect both groups equally. Because the HLA sub-analyses included only small numbers of individuals, any influence of HLA type on TCRB rearrangement was left unresolved. Naive, central memory and regulatory TCRB repertoires appeared to be more alike among patients than among healthy donors.

All of the isolated RNA was reverse transcribed with the High Capacity cDNA Reverse Transcription Kit, so expressed TCRB transcripts were sequenced. Deep immunoSEQ sequencing was performed on naive, central memory and regulatory T cell samples, with an average of around 3.4 million total reads per sample. Sorted cells were lysed in RLT buffer and RNA was extracted with DNase-treated RNeasy Micro or Mini kits, depending on cell number. To prevent cross-contamination, each cell subset was processed individually, whereas patient and healthy donor samples were processed jointly. The immunoSEQ multiplex PCR was used to amplify TCRB sequences from cDNA, yielding 87-bp fragments that span the CDR3 region. Amplicons were sequenced on the Illumina HiSeq platform. For the original study's pipeline: Synthetic template baselines were used to correct PCR bias computationally, reads within Hamming distance 2 were collapsed, and singletons that could not be merged were discarded. Reads were aligned against IMGT so that V, D and J genes, CDR3 length and insertions or deletions at six rearrangement sites could be assigned. Within each subset, clonotype counts were normalized to sorted cell number, and only after that were true diversity and Gini coefficients computed with the tcR R package. The overlap coefficient, calculated on TCRB nucleotide sequences, was used to measure repertoire sharing. Out-of-frame TCRB sequences from naive cells were analyzed as a proxy for the pre-selection repertoire. The source is immuneACCESS, and TCRdb retained only in-frame sequences with V and J called. Part of the clones is not carried over; for the studies checked, unresolved V genes explain less than half of this, and the remainder is unexplained. D and trimming were read from the DNA, whereas the V and J calls and clone size are those reported in that table. The sample includes about 360,000 clones, with around an eighth observed a single time. Approximately 0.015% of the sample belongs to the ten largest clones.

The chain links TRBV28 with TRBJ2-3, and 10 bases in between align with TRBD1. The TCR sequence derives from a man younger than 35 in good health. The specimen sequenced was naive CD4+ T cells from blood. The cell subset or site label for this specimen denotes: true naive CD4+ T cells. In nucleotides, the sequence is TGTGCCAGCAGTTTCTCCGGACAGGGGGTCACAGATACGCAGTATTTT. Its product reads: CASSFSGQGVTDTQYF.